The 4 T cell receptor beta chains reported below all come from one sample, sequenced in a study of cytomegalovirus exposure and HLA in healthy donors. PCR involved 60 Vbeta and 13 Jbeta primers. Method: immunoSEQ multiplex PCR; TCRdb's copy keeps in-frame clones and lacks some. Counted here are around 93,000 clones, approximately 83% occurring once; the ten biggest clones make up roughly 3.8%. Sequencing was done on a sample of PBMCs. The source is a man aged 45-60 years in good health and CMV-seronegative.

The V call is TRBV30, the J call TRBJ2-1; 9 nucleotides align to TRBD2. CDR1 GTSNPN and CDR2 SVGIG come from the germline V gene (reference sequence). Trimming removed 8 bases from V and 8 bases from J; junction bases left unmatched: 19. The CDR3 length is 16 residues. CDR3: CAARGGAGGPRDEQFF. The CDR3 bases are TGTGCCGCGCGAGGTGGGGCGGGAGGGCCTAGGGATGAGCAGTTCTTC.

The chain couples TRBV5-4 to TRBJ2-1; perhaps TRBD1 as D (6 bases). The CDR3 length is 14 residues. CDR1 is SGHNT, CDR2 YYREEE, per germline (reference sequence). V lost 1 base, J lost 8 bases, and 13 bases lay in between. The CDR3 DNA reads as TGTGCCAGCAGCTTGAGGCAGGGGATCGATGAGCAGTTCTTC. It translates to CASSLRQGIDEQFF.

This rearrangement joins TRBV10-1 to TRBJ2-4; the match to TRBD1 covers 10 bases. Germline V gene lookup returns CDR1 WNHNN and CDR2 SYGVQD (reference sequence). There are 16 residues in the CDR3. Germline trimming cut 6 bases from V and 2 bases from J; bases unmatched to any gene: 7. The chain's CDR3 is CASRPGQGGTKNIQYF. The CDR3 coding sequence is TGCGCCAGCAGGCCCGGACAGGGGGGAACCAAAAACATTCAGTACTTC.

The DNA of the CDR3 is TGTGCCAGCAGCTTAACGTCTCCTAGGGCGGGCGGGGAGCTGTTTTTT. Amino acid sequence: CASSLTSPRAGGELFF. This chain connects TRBV7-3 to TRBJ2-2, with a possible D match to TRBD2 (5 bases). This CDR3 is 16 amino acids long. Germline CDR1 is SGHTA and CDR2 is FQGTGA. Trimming stripped 0 bases from V and 7 bases from J, with 15 bases between. Supplemented by reference TRBV7-3 and TRBJ2-2, the full variable domain reads GAGVSQTPSNKVTEKGKYVELRCDPISGHTALYWYRQSLGQGPEFLIYFQGTGAADDSGLPNDRFFAVRPEGSVSTLKIQRTERGDSAVYLCASSLTSPRAGGELFFGEGSRLTVL.